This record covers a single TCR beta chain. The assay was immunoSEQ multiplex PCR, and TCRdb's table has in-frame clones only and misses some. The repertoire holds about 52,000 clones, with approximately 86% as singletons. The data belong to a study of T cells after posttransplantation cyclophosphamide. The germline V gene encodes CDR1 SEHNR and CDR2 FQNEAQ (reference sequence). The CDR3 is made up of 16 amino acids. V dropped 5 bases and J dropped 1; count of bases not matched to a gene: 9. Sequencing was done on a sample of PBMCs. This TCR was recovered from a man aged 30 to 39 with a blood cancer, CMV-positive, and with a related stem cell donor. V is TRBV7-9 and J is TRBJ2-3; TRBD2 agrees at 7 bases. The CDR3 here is CASSSPGRDGTDTQYF. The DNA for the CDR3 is TGTGCCAGCAGCAGCCCTGGGAGGGATGGCACAGATACGCAGTATTTT.